This TCR beta chain originates from a study of blood T cell repertoires in COVID-19 (TCRdb year 2020). With regard to the full study: Samples from collaborators originated in the United States, Italy and Spain and spanned both the acute and convalescent phases of COVID-19. The material from the prospective study consisted of cDNA or gDNA derived from T cells, B-cell-depleted T cells, or PBMCs. Deeply sampled blood TCRbeta repertoires from subjects exposed to, actively infected with, or recovered from COVID-19 were included in the dataset. A freely available public database, intended as a resource for researchers studying the immune response to SARS-CoV-2, is where the repertoires were released. The samples were drawn from two sources: the first 160 participants of the ongoing ImmuneRACE study, and fewer than 1,500 subjects contributed by 6 global collaborators. Sample metadata almost always included a de-identified subject ID, COVID-19 status, age in years and sex. Where available, HLA class I and class II types were taken from metadata supplied by the sample provider and were not determined by assay-based typing.

One collaborating source in Seattle enrolled patients during active infection and followed them longitudinally through the course of disease. Each collaborating institution followed its own protocols to collect whole blood in K2EDTA tubes. For TCRbeta analysis, collaborators shipped samples in one of three forms: frozen whole blood, isolated PBMCs, or DNA extracted from either of those sample types. Overall study outcomes, separate from this receptor: Clinical and demographic metadata were provided uncurated, with the amount varying by source and participant.

The immunoSEQ Assay, a bias-controlled multiplex PCR, was used to amplify TCRbeta CDR3 regions from genomic DNA. For the original study's pipeline: Nucleated cell counts per sample were estimated from amplification of reference gene primers within the assay. To quantify the absolute abundance of each unique TCRbeta CDR3 rearrangement, sequence reads were collapsed and filtered. For each sample, productive Simpson clonality was calculated as the square root of Simpson's diversity index across productive rearrangements. This is the immuneACCESS table as TCRdb keeps it, with only in-frame sequences that have V and J called. A part of the clones is gone; compared with another copy, unresolved V genes explain less than half, and the rest is unexplained. The V and J calls and the clone size are those of that table, but D and trimming were determined from the DNA. Counted in this sample were 300,000 to 350,000 clones; roughly 90% of them appeared once. The ten most abundant clones make up around 8.9% of the sample.

From a lookup of the germline V gene, CDR1 and CDR2 are SGHTA and FQGNSA. Trimming removed 2 bases from V and 5 bases from J, leaving 7 bases between the germline ends. Including the terminal cysteine and phenylalanine, the CDR3 comprises 13 residues. Of the read, only the CDR3 DNA is kept; its 39 bases are in frame from base 1. Details on this clone: The clone's antigen remains unknown. No per-base quality is available; no much larger clone lies one base away. Other DNA sequences in the sample encode the same CDR3.

Sequencing used peripheral blood. The V gene is TRBV7-2 and the J gene is TRBJ1-5; the best D guess is TRBD1, with 5 bases matching. The clonotype was recovered from a man between 25 and 39 years old with COVID-19, enrolled during active disease. The CDR3: CASSLQGDQPQHF. The DNA reads TGTGCCAGCAGCTTACAGGGTGATCAGCCCCAGCATTTT.